The 31 T cell receptor beta chains reported below all come from one sample, sequenced in a study of PD-1 blockade in classical Hodgkin lymphoma. Every patient was affected by relapse after autologous stem cell transplantation, while exposure to brentuximab vedotin was not uniform. The assay was immunoSEQ multiplex PCR, and TCRdb's table has in-frame clones only and misses some. The sample gives more than 50,000 clones, 90% of which show up once; approximately 9.9% is in the top ten. The sequencing used peripheral blood mononuclear cells (PBMCs), collected at baseline. These receptors were obtained from a human donor with classical Hodgkin lymphoma.

For the CDR3, the DNA is TGCAGCGTTGCGCCTAGCGGGAGGGACAATGAGCAGTTCTTC. This gives the protein CSVAPSGRDNEQFF. The chain recombines TRBV29-1 with TRBJ2-1; 12 positions agree with TRBD2. Trimming cost V 4 bases and J 5 bases; bases outside gene matches: 3. The CDR3 is 14 amino acids. Looked up from germline, CDR1 is SQVTM and CDR2 is ANQGSEA.

This chain's CDR3 is CASSQGPGGGNTIYF. The CDR3 bases are TGCGCCAGCAGCCAAGGACCGGGTGGTGGAAACACCATATATTTT. This chain links TRBV4-1 with TRBJ1-3, with unresolved D. The CDR3 length is 15 residues. In germline, CDR1 is MGHRA, CDR2 YSYEKL. Trimming took 1 base from V and 3 from J, leaving 10 bases between them.

This chain uses TRBV18 with TRBJ1-4, with D unclear. The CDR3 runs 16 residues. Germline CDR1 is KGHSH and CDR2 is LQKENI. V gave up 4 bases and J gave up 3 bases, with 15 bases separating them. The CDR3 region has the DNA TGTGCCAGCTCACTATTGCCGGCAGGCGCTAATGAAAAACTGTTTTTT. It yields the protein CASSLLPAGANEKLFF.

This chain joins TRBV9 and TRBJ2-1; weak D call: TRBD1 (5 bases). V was pared by 3 bases and J by 0 bases, with 13 bases between. Germline CDR1 is SGDLS and CDR2 is YYNGEE. This CDR3 contains 16 residues. The CDR3 coding sequence is TGTGCCAGCAGCGGAAACAGGCTAAGCTCCTACAATGAGCAGTTCTTC. It translates to CASSGNRLSSYNEQFF.

The chain's CDR3 is CASSPVGVGDEQYF. Here the CDR3 DNA reads TGTGCCAGCAGCCCTGTTGGGGTCGGAGACGAGCAGTACTTC. V usage is TRBV7-7 and J usage is TRBJ2-7; D is ambiguous. This CDR3 is 14 amino acids long. Looked up from germline, CDR1 is SSHAT and CDR2 is FNYEAQ (reference sequence). Between the trimmed V and J ends, which lost 5 bases and 5 bases, there was a span of 16 bases.

The chain is built from TRBV27 and TRBJ2-5; D call uncertain. This CDR3 contains 13 residues. Germline CDR1 and CDR2: MNHEY and SMNVEV (reference sequence). V was clipped by 2 bases and J by 7 bases, with 11 bases between them. Written as DNA, the CDR3 is TGTGCCAGCAGTTTACAGGCCTGGAGGACCCAGTACTTC. Protein: CASSLQAWRTQYF.

The J gene is TRBJ1-1, the V gene TRBV11-2, with 7 nucleotides matching TRBD1. After removal of 8 bases from V and 7 bases from J, the junction contained 10 bases not matched to a gene. Germline CDR1 reads SGHAT; CDR2 reads FQNNGV. The CDR3 is 13 residues long. For the CDR3, the DNA is TGTGCCAGCCGCAGGGGGGGGGCTAATGAAGCTTTCTTT. Translating it yields CASRRGGANEAFF. The full variable domain, completed using reference TRBV11-2 and TRBJ1-1, is EAGVAQSPRYKIIEKRQSVAFWCNPISGHATLYWYQQILGQGPKLLIQFQNNGVVDDSQLPKDRFSAERLKGVDSTLKIQPAKLEDSAVYLCASRRGGANEAFFGQGTRLTVV.

The V gene is TRBV11-2, the J gene TRBJ2-7; D not resolved. Looked up from germline, CDR1 is SGHAT and CDR2 is FQNNGV. V lost 1 base and J 9 bases, leaving 10 bases between the germline ends. The CDR3 consists of 12 residues. CDR3 region: CASSLVMQAQYF. CDR3 nucleotide sequence: TGTGCCAGCAGCTTAGTTATGCAGGCGCAGTACTTC.

This chain links TRBV6-1 with TRBJ1-3, with D perhaps matching TRBD1 (6 bases). V was pared by 1 base and J by 3 bases, with 13 bases between. The CDR3 spans 16 residues. Germline CDR1 is MNHNS and CDR2 is SASEGT. The CDR3 spells CASSEGTGRSGNTIYF. The CDR3 nucleotides are TGTGCCAGCAGTGAAGGTACAGGGCGGAGTGGAAACACCATATATTTT.

The gene calls are TRBV20-1 and TRBJ2-5; D is undetermined. V was shortened by 6 bases and J by 5 bases, with 7 bases between the two germline ends. The CDR3 consists of 10 residues. The germline V gene encodes CDR1 DFQATT and CDR2 SNEGSKA (reference sequence). CDR3 sequence (DNA): TGCAGTGCACGAGAGGAGACCCAGTACTTC. It specifies CSAREETQYF.

The chain has TRBV28 and TRBJ2-4; D gene ambiguous. This CDR3 region has 16 residues. The germline V and J ends were trimmed by 2 bases and 0 bases, with 11 bases remaining between them. Germline lookup yields CDR1 MDHEN and CDR2 SYDVKM. The CDR3 DNA sequence: TGTGCCAGCAGTTTAAGACACCAAAGAGCCAAAAACATTCAGTACTTC. This gives the protein CASSLRHQRAKNIQYF.

This clone was counted only a few times. The rearrangement uses TRBV19 and TRBJ1-1, with a weak D call TRBD1 (6 bases). CDR3 size: 13 residues. The germline V gene encodes CDR1 LNHDA and CDR2 SQIVND (reference sequence). Trimming removed 9 bases at V and 5 bases at J, with 16 bases between. CDR3 protein: CASSDSLGTEAFF. In DNA, the CDR3 is TGTGCCAGCTCGGACAGCCTGGGGACTGAAGCTTTCTTT. The full variable domain, rest sourced from reference TRBV19 and TRBJ1-1, is DGGITQSPKYLFRKEGQNVTLSCEQNLNHDAMYWYRQDPGQGLRLIYYSQIVNDFQKGDIAEGYSVSREKKESFPLTVTSAQKNPTAFYLCASSDSLGTEAFFGQGTRLTVV.

The rearrangement links TRBV5-1 to TRBJ2-7; 9 nucleotides align to TRBD1. Trimming removed 0 bases from V and 4 bases from J; junction bases left unmatched: 5. This CDR3 has 15 residues. Looked up from germline, CDR1 is SGHRS and CDR2 is YFSETQ. CDR3 sequence reads: CASSLVTGGWYEQYF. CDR3 nucleotide sequence: TGCGCCAGCAGCTTGGTAACAGGGGGCTGGTACGAGCAGTACTTC.

The chain is built from TRBV5-1 and TRBJ2-1; TRBD2 might be the D (7 bases). The CDR3 loop spans 15 amino acids. Germline CDR1 is SGHRS and CDR2 is YFSETQ. V lost 0 bases and J 7 bases, leaving 14 bases between the germline ends. The CDR3 loop is CASSLAGGLINEQFF. The CDR3 nucleotides read TGCGCCAGCAGCTTGGCGGGGGGCCTTATTAATGAGCAGTTCTTC.

This sequence joins TRBV30 and TRBJ2-1; 10 bases agree with TRBD2. The CDR3 totals 17 residues. Germline V lookup: CDR1 GTSNPN, CDR2 SVGIG (reference sequence). Trimming cost V 2 bases and J 3 bases; bases outside gene matches: 10. The CDR3 coding sequence is TGTGCCTGGAGTTCGGCTAGCGGGAGTATTATCTACAATGAGCAGTTCTTC. Protein: CAWSSASGSIIYNEQFF.

CDR3 amino acids: CASSPGQVNQPQHF. DNA for the CDR3: TGTGCCAGCTCACCGGGACAGGTCAATCAGCCCCAGCATTTT. The rearrangement uses TRBV18 and TRBJ1-5; 8 bases are a match to TRBD1. The CDR3 is 14 amino acids. After removal of 3 bases from V and 3 bases from J, the junction contained 1 base not matched to a gene. CDR1 KGHSH and CDR2 LQKENI come from the germline V gene.

As concerns this clone: Germline is not matched at one junction end, which may reflect a read error. The chain uses TRBV11-2 and TRBJ1-1; TRBD1 aligns across 8 bases. Germline assignment: CDR1 SGHAT and CDR2 FQNNGV. The CDR3 runs 14 residues. CDR3 sequence: CASSLGQGNTEAFF. DNA for the CDR3: TGTGCCAGCAGTTTAGGACAGGGAAACACTGAAGCTTTCTTT.

The chain recombines TRBV28 with TRBJ1-4; possibly TRBD1 for D (5 bases). The CDR3 extends over 13 amino acids. With 5 bases removed from V and 16 bases from J, the gap between germline ends came to 20 bases. CDR1 and CDR2 from the germline V gene are MDHEN and SYDVKM. CDR3 sequence: CASSPSGATSGFF. Written as DNA, the CDR3 is TGTGCCAGCAGTCCCTCCGGGGCAACCTCGGGGTTTTTT.

The chain is built from TRBV4-1 and TRBJ2-1; 13 bases fit TRBD2. The V segment lost 0 bases and the J segment 7 bases; nucleotides outside the gene matches: 6. This CDR3 has 17 residues. CDR1 and CDR2 from the germline V gene are MGHRA and YSYEKL. This CDR3 reads CASSQEATSGGLNEQFF. The CDR3 region has the DNA TGCGCCAGCAGCCAAGAAGCGACTAGCGGGGGGTTAAATGAGCAGTTCTTC.

The chain couples TRBV19 to TRBJ2-1, with 9 bases matching TRBD2. CDR3 length equals 15 residues. Germline-derived CDR1 and CDR2 are LNHDA and SQIVND (reference sequence). The J segment lost 3 bases and the V segment lost 5 bases, leaving 5 bases of the junction unmatched. CDR3 region: CASSRASGDYNEQFF. The DNA of the CDR3 is TGTGCCAGTAGTCGGGCTAGCGGGGACTACAATGAGCAGTTCTTC.

This chain links TRBV20-1 with TRBJ1-1; unclear D gene. This CDR3 spans 11 amino acids. V lost 8 bases and J 0 bases, leaving 7 bases between the germline ends. Germline CDR1 is DFQATT and CDR2 is SNEGSKA (reference sequence). The CDR3, as DNA: TGCAGTCAAGCAATGAACACTGAAGCTTTCTTT. Its protein is CSQAMNTEAFF.

The chain joins TRBV5-8 to TRBJ2-7; D possibly corresponds to TRBD2 (6 bases). Trimming removed 5 bases at V and 6 bases at J, with 15 bases between. Looked up from germline, CDR1 is SGHTS and CDR2 is YDEGEE. The CDR3 is 13 amino acids. The CDR3 reads CASREAGRFEQYF. For the CDR3, the DNA is TGTGCCAGCAGGGAAGCTGGGAGGTTCGAGCAGTACTTC.

V usage is TRBV5-1 and J usage is TRBJ1-2, with TRBD1 matching over 7 bases. The CDR3 has 14 amino acids. V dropped 1 base and J dropped 3; count of bases not matched to a gene: 3. Per the germline V gene, CDR1 is SGHRS and CDR2 is YFSETQ. The CDR3 here is CASSLRGTDYGYTF. In DNA form, the CDR3 reads TGCGCCAGCAGCTTGCGAGGGACAGACTATGGCTACACCTTC.

The table lists this clone with a count of one. CDR3 amino acids: CASSVAGGWEQFF. The CDR3 DNA sequence: TGTGCCAGCAGCGTAGCTGGAGGTTGGGAGCAGTTCTTC. The J gene is TRBJ2-1, the V gene TRBV9; maybe TRBD2 (5 bases). With 0 bases removed from V and 10 bases from J, the gap between germline ends came to 11 bases. The CDR3 runs to 13 residues. CDR1 and CDR2 (germline): SGDLS, YYNGEE.

V usage is TRBV10-3 and J usage is TRBJ2-5; 14 nucleotides line up with TRBD2. Per the germline V gene, CDR1 is ENHRY and CDR2 is SYGVKD. The V gene end was trimmed by 6 bases and the J gene end by 0 bases; junction bases not matched to a gene: 9. The CDR3 loop spans 18 amino acids. CDR3 amino acids: CAIRPGLAGAGYQETQYF. The DNA for the CDR3 is TGTGCCATCAGACCGGGACTAGCGGGAGCAGGGTACCAAGAGACCCAGTACTTC.

The V call is TRBV11-1, the J call TRBJ2-3; 10 bases are shared with TRBD2. Trimming cost V 1 base and J 4 bases; bases outside gene matches: 2. CDR3 size: 15 residues. Per germline, CDR1 SGHAT and CDR2 FQDESV (reference sequence). CDR3 residues: CASSLGLAGADTQYF. CDR3 DNA sequence: TGTGCCAGCAGCTTAGGTCTAGCGGGGGCAGATACGCAGTATTTT.

The chain links TRBV15 to TRBJ2-3; tentative D call: TRBD2 (6 bases). Germline CDR1 is LNHNV and CDR2 is YYDKDF (reference sequence). CDR3 size: 16 residues. Trimming cost V 1 base and J 3 bases, with 14 bases left between them. The CDR3 sequence: CATSRVVGGLTDTQYF. CDR3 sequence (DNA): TGTGCCACCAGCAGAGTGGTCGGGGGACTGACAGATACGCAGTATTTT.

V gene TRBV5-4 combines with J gene TRBJ1-3, with TRBD1 matching over 7 bases. This CDR3 has 15 residues. J was trimmed by 2 bases and V by 5 bases; bases with no gene match: 7. Germline CDR1 SGHNT, CDR2 YYREEE (reference sequence). This chain's CDR3 is CASRPDRDPGNTIYF. The CDR3 DNA reads TGTGCCAGCAGACCCGACAGGGACCCTGGAAACACCATATATTTT.

The chain combines TRBV4-1 with TRBJ2-4; D is ambiguous. There are 13 residues in the CDR3. The germline gives CDR1 MGHRA, CDR2 YSYEKL. The V end lost 3 bases, the J end lost 2 bases, and 5 bases lay between the germline ends. The chain's CDR3 is CASSHGTKNIQYF. CDR3 in DNA: TGCGCCAGCAGCCACGGAACCAAAAACATTCAGTACTTC.

J is TRBJ1-1 and V is TRBV27; a weak D match, TRBD1 (5 bases). Trimming took off 8 bases at V and 0 bases at J, with 10 bases between the two ends. The CDR3 contains 13 residues. Germline lookup yields CDR1 MNHEY and CDR2 SMNVEV (reference sequence). The CDR3, as DNA: TGTGCCAGCTCCTGGGGCATGAACACTGAAGCTTTCTTT. Its translation: CASSWGMNTEAFF.

CDR3 DNA sequence: TGCGCCAGCAGCCAAGATCACCCAGGGGTGAAGGACAAGAAAGTCTACTACTACGAGCAGTACTTC. Protein: CASSQDHPGVKDKKVYYYEQYF. This rearrangement joins TRBV4-1 to TRBJ2-7, with D possibly TRBD1 on 6 matching bases. There are 22 residues in the CDR3. The ends were cut back, 0 bases at V and 3 bases at J, with 33 bases in the middle. In germline, CDR1 is MGHRA, CDR2 YSYEKL.